The 18 T cell receptor beta chains presented below share a single source sample, sequenced in a study of T cell responses to AZD1222 COVID-19 vaccine. Profiled with immunoSEQ multiplex PCR; TCRdb holds only in-frame clones, not every one. The data contain approximately 56,000 clones, approximately 85% of them singletons. The material was peripheral blood, obtained on day 0 of AZD1222 vaccination. The receptors were sampled from an adult in good health.

The chain is built from TRBV6-4 and TRBJ1-6; TRBD1 might be the D (5 bases). The CDR3 spans 16 residues. CDR1 is MRHNA and CDR2 is SNTAGT in the germline V gene. Trimming pared 4 bases from V and 4 bases from J, leaving 14 bases between. CDR3 sequence reads: CASSAEGYGYNSPLHF. As DNA, the CDR3 is TGTGCCAGCAGTGCGGAGGGGTATGGATATAATTCACCCCTCCACTTT.

This CDR3 reads CASSSPGQSYEQYF. Here the CDR3 DNA reads TGTGCCAGTAGCTCTCCGGGACAGTCCTACGAGCAGTACTTC. The gene calls are TRBV19 and TRBJ2-7; 7 bases align to TRBD1. After removal of 6 bases from V and 1 base from J, the junction contained 6 bases not matched to a gene. This CDR3 contains 14 residues. Germline CDR1 is LNHDA and CDR2 is SQIVND (reference sequence).

The chain employs TRBV4-1 and TRBJ1-2; TRBD1 is a possible D gene (5 bases). The CDR3 consists of 16 residues. Looked up from germline, CDR1 is MGHRA and CDR2 is YSYEKL. The ends were cut back, 0 bases at V and 7 bases at J, with 18 bases in the middle. The CDR3 DNA is TGCGCCAGCAGCCAAGAAGAGGGCAGGGTCTCTAGTGGCTACACCTTC. Encoded protein: CASSQEEGRVSSGYTF.

The gene calls are TRBV28 and TRBJ1-4, with TRBD1 matching 7 bases. Per the germline V gene, CDR1 is MDHEN and CDR2 is SYDVKM. The CDR3 totals 13 residues. The CDR3 is CVPPGQSRGKLFF. CDR3 bases: TGTGTCCCCCCGGGACAGTCTCGGGGGAAACTGTTTTTT.

The genes are TRBV19 and TRBJ2-3; tentative D call: TRBD2 (5 bases). Germline V gene lookup returns CDR1 LNHDA and CDR2 SQIVND (reference sequence). CDR3 length: 13 residues. V was clipped by 9 bases and J by 4 bases, with 14 bases between them. The CDR3 DNA sequence: TGTGCCAGCGCTGACTGGGGAGCAGATACGCAGTATTTT. It yields the protein CASADWGADTQYF. Supplemented by reference TRBV19 and TRBJ2-3, the full variable domain reads DGGITQSPKYLFRKEGQNVTLSCEQNLNHDAMYWYRQDPGQGLRLIYYSQIVNDFQKGDIAEGYSVSREKKESFPLTVTSAQKNPTAFYLCASADWGADTQYFGPGTRLTVL.

This clone has just a few counts. The chain employs TRBV15 and TRBJ2-1, with a tentative D call TRBD2 (6 bases). Trimming pared 0 bases from V and 4 bases from J, leaving 19 bases between. This CDR3 has 18 amino acids. Germline loops: CDR1 LNHNV, CDR2 YYDKDF (reference sequence). The chain's CDR3 is CATSRDLYGGATYNEQFF. Written as DNA, the CDR3 is TGTGCCACCAGCAGAGATCTCTACGGCGGGGCGACATACAATGAGCAGTTCTTC.

The chain couples TRBV28 to TRBJ1-1; D call uncertain. Trimming removed 6 bases from V and 1 base from J, with 18 bases in between. The CDR3 covers 16 residues. Germline CDR1 MDHEN, CDR2 SYDVKM. The CDR3 region has the DNA TGTGCCAGCAGACGCTCCGGGTTTTCGGAGAACACTGAAGCTTTCTTT. Its protein product is CASRRSGFSENTEAFF.

V and J are TRBV27 and TRBJ2-5; D gene unclear. The CDR3 sequence is 12 residues long. Deletions cut 1 base from V and 5 bases from J, with 5 bases between. Germline V gives CDR1 MNHEY, CDR2 SMNVEV (reference sequence). Here the CDR3 reads CASSLLGETQYF. The DNA of the CDR3 is TGTGCCAGCAGTTTATTGGGGGAGACCCAGTACTTC.

This chain links TRBV28 with TRBJ1-5; tentatively, D is TRBD1 (6 bases). The ends were cut back, 6 bases at V and 6 bases at J, with 15 bases in the middle. The CDR3 loop spans 14 amino acids. Germline-derived CDR1 and CDR2 are MDHEN and SYDVKM. The CDR3, as DNA: TGTGCCAGCAGCCCTTACAGGGCGAGTCAGCCCCAGCATTTT. Translated, it gives CASSPYRASQPQHF.

The chain couples TRBV6-1 to TRBJ2-2; the D gene is possibly TRBD2 (6 bases). The CDR3 spans 15 residues. Per the germline V gene, CDR1 is MNHNS and CDR2 is SASEGT. V lost 2 bases and J lost 5, with 12 bases in between. The chain's CDR3 is CASSEWGVGTGELFF. The CDR3 bases are TGTGCCAGCAGTGAATGGGGGGTAGGGACCGGGGAGCTGTTTTTT.

V gene TRBV19 combines with J gene TRBJ1-1; D unclear. CDR1 and CDR2 from the germline V gene are LNHDA and SQIVND (reference sequence). Trimming cost V 3 bases and J 1 base, with 15 bases left between them. CDR3 length equals 16 residues. The CDR3 DNA follows: TGTGCCAGTAGTATCTACAAAGGAGTCAAGAACACTGAAGCTTTCTTT. Protein: CASSIYKGVKNTEAFF.

J is TRBJ1-2 and V is TRBV30, with no clear D. From germline, CDR1 is GTSNPN and CDR2 SVGIG (reference sequence). Trimming removed 3 bases at V and 5 bases at J, with 10 bases between. CDR3 size: 12 residues. CDR3 in amino acids: CAWSPGRYGYTF. CDR3 bases: TGTGCCTGGAGCCCTGGGCGTTATGGCTACACCTTC.

The chain carries TRBV5-4 and TRBJ2-3, with D perhaps TRBD2 (6 bases). V was pared by 4 bases and J by 6 bases, with 15 bases between. This CDR3 region has 14 residues. Germline-derived CDR1 and CDR2 are SGHNT and YYREEE (reference sequence). Here the CDR3 DNA reads TGTGCCAGCAGCCGCCGCTACGGGGGTGATACGCAGTATTTT. Translating gives CASSRRYGGDTQYF.

The chain joins TRBV6-5 to TRBJ2-1; D is undetermined. The CDR3 sequence is 15 residues long. Germline CDR1 MNHEY, CDR2 SVGAGI. Between the trimmed V and J ends, which lost 5 bases and 2 bases, there was a span of 13 bases. CDR3 in amino acids: CASSPVHPPYNEQFF. CDR3 in DNA: TGTGCCAGCAGTCCAGTCCACCCCCCCTACAATGAGCAGTTCTTC.

The chain recombines TRBV5-4 with TRBJ2-7; D gene uncertain. Germline CDR1 reads SGHNT; CDR2 reads YYREEE (reference sequence). This CDR3 has 14 residues. Trimming pared 0 bases from V and 4 bases from J, leaving 11 bases between. CDR3 amino acids: CASSLVGGHYEQYF. The DNA of the CDR3 is TGTGCCAGCAGCTTGGTAGGCGGCCATTACGAGCAGTACTTC.

The chain uses TRBV24-1 and TRBJ2-3; TRBD1 matches at 7 bases. Trimming took 5 bases from V and 3 from J; bases not matched to a gene: 10. CDR3 length equals 16 residues. Germline-derived CDR1 and CDR2 are KGHDR and SFDVKD. CDR3 residues: CATSVAGGIVTDTQYF. The CDR3 nucleotides are TGTGCCACCAGTGTCGCAGGGGGTATTGTAACAGATACGCAGTATTTT.

The chain joins TRBV7-8 to TRBJ2-2, with 16 nucleotides matching TRBD2. V was clipped by 2 bases and J by 6 bases; unmatched bases: 6. The CDR3 has 18 amino acids. Germline V gene data show CDR1 as SGHVS and CDR2 as FQNEAQ. CDR3 DNA: TGTGCCAGCAGCTTAAAGGGACTAGCGGGGGGGCCGTCCGGGGAGCTGTTTTTT. It translates to CASSLKGLAGGPSGELFF.

The rearrangement joins TRBV4-1 to TRBJ2-1; 9 positions match TRBD2. Germline loops: CDR1 MGHRA, CDR2 YSYEKL. V shed 4 bases and J 3 bases; nucleotides not matched to a gene: 7. This CDR3 region has 16 residues. This chain's CDR3 is CASSPIGRGGYNEQFF. CDR3 DNA: TGCGCCAGCAGCCCCATCGGGCGGGGGGGCTACAATGAGCAGTTCTTC.